A single TCR beta chain is shown here with its context. Germline V CDR1 and CDR2: MDHEN, SYDVKM. V was shortened by 1 base and J by 2 bases, with 8 bases between the two germline ends. The length of the CDR3 is 14 residues. Time point given: cycle 4 day 1 (C4D1), after five to seven weeks of nivolumab. Each of the patients experienced relapse following autologous stem cell transplantation, and their brentuximab vedotin exposure differed. Best outcomes ranged across complete response, partial response and progressive disease. Clones were read by immunoSEQ multiplex PCR, and TCRdb kept only the in-frame ones, dropping some. The profile shows about 47,000 clones, nearly 80% of them singletons. The data were taken from a study of PD-1 blockade in classical Hodgkin lymphoma.

The sequencing here drew on peripheral blood mononuclear cells (PBMCs), taken before the fourth cycle of nivolumab. This chain links TRBV28 with TRBJ1-2; D perhaps matches TRBD1 (5 bases). This clonotype was sampled from a human donor with classical Hodgkin lymphoma. The CDR3 reads CASSLSGGNYGYTF. The CDR3 DNA reads TGTGCCAGCAGTTTATCCGGGGGGAACTATGGCTACACCTTC.